Included here is one T cell receptor (beta chain) sequence, with context. Its antigen is unidentified. Germline CDR1 GTSNPN, CDR2 SVGIG (reference sequence). Deletions cut 0 bases from V and 12 bases from J, with 15 bases between. The CDR3 length is 12 residues. The investigators reverse transcribed all of the isolated RNA, so they sequenced expressed TCRB transcripts. Using immunoSEQ multiplex PCR, the repertoire was profiled, and TCRdb retains in-frame clones only, with some absent. Of 300,000 to 450,000 clones listed, roughly 12% are singletons. This specimen comes from a study of beta chain features in type 1 diabetes. Study results and caveats: VDJ junctions from patients with type 1 diabetes contained fewer insertions and more deletions. In every one of the four CD4+ subsets, TCRB CDR3s were moderately but significantly shorter in Type 1 diabetes patients.

The TCR originated in a woman in her late teens or twenties with type 1 diabetes. The sequenced sample consisted of naive CD4+ T cells from blood. This chain uses TRBV30 with TRBJ2-7; D possibly corresponds to TRBD2 (6 bases). CDR3 loop: CAWSVLAGSGYF. The CDR3 DNA reads as TGTGCCTGGAGTGTACTCGCGGGAAGCGGGTACTTC. Full variable domain (remainder filled in from reference TRBV30 and TRBJ2-7): SQTIHQWPATLVQPVGSPLSLECTVEGTSNPNLYWYRQAAGRGLQLLFYSVGIGQISSEVPQNLSASRPQDRQFILSSKKLLLSDSGFYLCAWSVLAGSGYFGPGTRLTVT.